This T cell receptor beta chain was sequenced in a study of shared clonotypes between healthy human individuals. CDR3 length equals 15 residues. The germline CDR1 and CDR2 sequences are SGHTA and FQGTGA. The V end lost 2 bases, the J end lost 4 bases, and 14 bases lay between the germline ends. Measured with immunoSEQ multiplex PCR; TCRdb has only the in-frame clones, and not every one. The sample lists roughly 2,300,000 clones, about nine tenths occurring once. The V gene is TRBV7-3, the J gene TRBJ1-1; D unclear. The TCR comes from a man aged 18 to 35 in good health. Some clones in this sample may be carry-over from other donors' samples. Sequencing was performed on naive CD4+ T cells from PBMCs. Subset defined: CD45RA+ positively selected. CDR3 protein: CASSLERPGFTEAFF. Here the CDR3 DNA reads TGTGCCAGCAGCTTAGAAAGGCCGGGATTCACTGAAGCTTTCTTT.